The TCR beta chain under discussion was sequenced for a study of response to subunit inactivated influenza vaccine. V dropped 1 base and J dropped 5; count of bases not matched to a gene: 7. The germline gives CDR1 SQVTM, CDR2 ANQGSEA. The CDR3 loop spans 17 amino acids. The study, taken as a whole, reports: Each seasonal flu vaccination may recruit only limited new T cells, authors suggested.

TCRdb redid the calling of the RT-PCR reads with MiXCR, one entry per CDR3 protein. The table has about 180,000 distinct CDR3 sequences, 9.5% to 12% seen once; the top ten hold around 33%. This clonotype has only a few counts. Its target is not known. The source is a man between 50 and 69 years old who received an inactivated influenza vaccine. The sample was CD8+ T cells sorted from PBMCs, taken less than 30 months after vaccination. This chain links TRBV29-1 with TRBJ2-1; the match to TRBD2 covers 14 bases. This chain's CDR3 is CSVEAGTSGSIHNEQFF. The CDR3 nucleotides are TGCAGCGTTGAAGCCGGGACTAGCGGGAGTATCCACAATGAGCAGTTCTTC.